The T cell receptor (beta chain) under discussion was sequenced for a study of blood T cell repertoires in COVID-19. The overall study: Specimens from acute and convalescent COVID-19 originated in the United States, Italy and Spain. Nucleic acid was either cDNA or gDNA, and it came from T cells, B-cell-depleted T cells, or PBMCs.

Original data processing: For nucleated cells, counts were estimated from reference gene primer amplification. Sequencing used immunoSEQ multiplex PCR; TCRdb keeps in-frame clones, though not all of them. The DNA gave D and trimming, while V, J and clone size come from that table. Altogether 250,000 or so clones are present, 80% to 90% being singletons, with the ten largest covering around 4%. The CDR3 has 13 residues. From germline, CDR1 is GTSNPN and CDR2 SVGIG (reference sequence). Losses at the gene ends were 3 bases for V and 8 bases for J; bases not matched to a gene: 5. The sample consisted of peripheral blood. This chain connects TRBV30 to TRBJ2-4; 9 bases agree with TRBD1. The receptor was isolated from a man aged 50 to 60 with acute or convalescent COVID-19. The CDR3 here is CAWRRTGEHIQYF. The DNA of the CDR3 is TGTGCCTGGAGGCGGACAGGGGAGCACATTCAGTACTTC.